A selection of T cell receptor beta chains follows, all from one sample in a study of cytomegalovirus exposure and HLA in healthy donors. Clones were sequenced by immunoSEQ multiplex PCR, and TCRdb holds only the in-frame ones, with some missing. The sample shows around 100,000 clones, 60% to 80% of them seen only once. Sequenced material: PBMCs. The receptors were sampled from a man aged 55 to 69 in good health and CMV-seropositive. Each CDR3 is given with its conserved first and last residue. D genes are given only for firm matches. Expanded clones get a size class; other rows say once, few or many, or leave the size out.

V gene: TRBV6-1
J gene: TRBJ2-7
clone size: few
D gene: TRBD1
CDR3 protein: CATRGGPYREQYF
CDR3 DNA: TGTGCCACCCGAGGGGGCCCCTATAGGGAGCAGTACTTC

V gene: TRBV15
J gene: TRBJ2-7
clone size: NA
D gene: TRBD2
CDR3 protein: CATSRERLAGEQYF
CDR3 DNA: TGTGCCACCAGCAGAGAACGACTAGCAGGCGAGCAGTACTTC

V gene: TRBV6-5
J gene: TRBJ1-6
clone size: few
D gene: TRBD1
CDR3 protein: CASRPGQSNSPLHF
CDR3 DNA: TGTGCCAGCAGACCGGGACAGAGTAATTCACCCCTCCACTTT

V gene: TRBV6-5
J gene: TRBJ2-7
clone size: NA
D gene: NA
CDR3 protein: CASRTRGRYEQYF
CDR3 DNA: TGTGCCAGCAGGACCAGGGGACGCTACGAGCAGTACTTC

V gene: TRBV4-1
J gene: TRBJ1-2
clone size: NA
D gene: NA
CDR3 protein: CASSQGRDTYGYTF
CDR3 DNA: TGCGCCAGCAGCCAGGGTCGGGACACCTATGGCTACACCTTC

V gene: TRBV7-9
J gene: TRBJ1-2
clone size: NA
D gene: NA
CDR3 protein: CASSPAGPIYGYTF
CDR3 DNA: TGTGCCAGCAGCCCGGCAGGGCCGATCTATGGCTACACCTTC

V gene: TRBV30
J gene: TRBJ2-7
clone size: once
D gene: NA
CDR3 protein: CAWSDNTSYEQYF
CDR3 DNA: TGTGCCTGGAGTGACAACACGTCCTACGAGCAGTACTTC

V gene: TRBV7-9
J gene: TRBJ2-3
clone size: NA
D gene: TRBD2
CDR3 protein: CSSSLGLGGTQYF
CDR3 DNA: TGTTCCAGCAGCTTAGGCTTGGGGGGGACGCAGTATTTT

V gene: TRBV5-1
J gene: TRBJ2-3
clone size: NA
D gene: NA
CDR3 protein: CASSQTPDFLTQYF
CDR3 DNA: TGCGCCAGCAGTCAGACCCCGGACTTTCTCACGCAGTATTTT

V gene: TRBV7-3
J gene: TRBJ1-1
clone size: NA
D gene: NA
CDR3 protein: CASSSGRGSTEAFF
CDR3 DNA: TGTGCCAGCAGCTCGGGGAGGGGGAGCACTGAAGCTTTCTTT

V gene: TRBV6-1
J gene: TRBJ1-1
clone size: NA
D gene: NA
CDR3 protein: CASSPNTGSEYEAFF
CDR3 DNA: TGTGCCAGCAGTCCAAACACAGGGAGTGAATATGAAGCTTTCTTT

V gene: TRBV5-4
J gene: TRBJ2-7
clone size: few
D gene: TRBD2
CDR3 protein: CASSLGGLYEQYF
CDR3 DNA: TGTGCCAGCAGCCTCGGGGGGTTATACGAGCAGTACTTC

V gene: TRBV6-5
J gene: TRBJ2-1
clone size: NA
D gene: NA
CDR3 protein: CASSLANEQFF
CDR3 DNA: TGTGCCAGCAGTCTAGCCAATGAGCAGTTCTTC

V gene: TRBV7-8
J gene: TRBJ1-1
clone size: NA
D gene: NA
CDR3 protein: CASSFLGTEAFF
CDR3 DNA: TGTGCCAGCAGCTTCCTAGGCACTGAAGCTTTCTTT

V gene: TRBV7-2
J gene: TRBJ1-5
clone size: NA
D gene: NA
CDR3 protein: CASSLVAVLSNQPQHF
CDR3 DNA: TGTGCCAGCAGCTTAGTAGCGGTTCTTAGCAATCAGCCCCAGCATTTT

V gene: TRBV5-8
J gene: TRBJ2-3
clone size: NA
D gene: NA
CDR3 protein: CASGLLAGAPTDTQYF
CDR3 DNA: TGTGCCAGCGGCCTTTTGGCGGGGGCCCCCACAGATACGCAGTATTTT